Listed below are T cell receptor beta chains from one sample, sequenced in a study of T cell clones after liver transplantation. The repertoire was sequenced with immunoSEQ multiplex PCR; TCRdb's copy has only in-frame clones and lacks some. This table holds tens of thousands of clones, under 95% found once. Sample: CD4+ T cells from blood, taken before liver transplant. These receptor sequences come from a human donor who received a liver transplant. Both conserved end residues are part of each CDR3. D genes are given only for firm matches. The size of a clone is reported for some rows only, either as once, few or many, or as a class for expanded clones.

cdr3_length	v_call	j_call	d_call	clone_size	cdr3_aa	cdr3_nt
23	TRBV5-1	TRBJ2-5	.	.	CASSPFGTGVIGSGRFAQETQYF	TGCGCCAGCAGTCCGTTCGGGACAGGGGTTATCGGTAGCGGGAGATTCGCCCAAGAGACCCAGTACTTC
13	TRBV18	TRBJ1-4	TRBD1	.	CASSPGQAEKLFF	TGTGCCAGCTCACCCGGACAGGCTGAAAAACTGTTTTTT
15	TRBV25-1	TRBJ2-7	.	.	CASSGPDLGAYEQYF	TGTGCCAGCAGTGGGCCGGACTTAGGAGCCTACGAGCAGTACTTC
15	TRBV19	TRBJ1-4	.	.	CASSIGSATNEKLFF	TGTGCCAGTAGTATAGGTAGTGCAACTAATGAAAAACTGTTTTTT
16	TRBV27	TRBJ2-2	TRBD2	.	CASSSPAGTNTGELFF	TGTGCCAGCAGTTCCCCAGCGGGGACGAACACCGGGGAGCTGTTTTTT
15	TRBV5-4	TRBJ2-1	.	few	CASSPGSGAGGAQFF	TGTGCCAGCAGCCCCGGGAGCGGCGCCGGGGGTGCGCAGTTCTTC
16	TRBV2	TRBJ1-1	.	.	CASSEARTARSTEAFF	TGTGCCAGCAGTGAAGCGCGGACAGCCCGTTCGACTGAAGCTTTCTTT
11	TRBV6-6	TRBJ2-5	TRBD1	.	CASRQGETQYF	TGTGCCAGCAGACAGGGGGAGACCCAGTACTTC
14	TRBV6-5	TRBJ2-2	.	.	CASKALANTGELFF	TGTGCCAGCAAAGCCCTAGCGAACACCGGGGAGCTGTTTTTT
14	TRBV2	TRBJ1-1	TRBD1	.	CASRKGQGITEAFF	TGTGCCAGCAGAAAAGGACAGGGGATCACTGAAGCTTTCTTT
15	TRBV6-6	TRBJ1-2	.	.	CASSYRTGTAYGYTF	TGTGCCAGCAGTTACCGAACGGGGACTGCCTATGGCTACACCTTC
15	TRBV28	TRBJ1-5	TRBD1	few	CASSLRQGGNQPQHF	TGTGCCAGCAGTTTACGACAGGGGGGGAATCAGCCCCAGCATTTT
14	TRBV7-3	TRBJ2-2	TRBD2	.	CASRGGAWTGELFF	TGTGCCAGCAGGGGAGGGGCTTGGACCGGGGAGCTGTTTTTT
15	TRBV19	TRBJ2-1	.	.	CASSMVAEYYNEQFF	TGTGCCAGTAGTATGGTGGCGGAGTACTACAATGAGCAGTTCTTC
15	TRBV7-9	TRBJ2-6	.	.	CASSLGSSGANVLTF	TGTGCCAGCAGCTTAGGCAGCTCTGGGGCCAACGTCCTGACTTTC
16	TRBV11-2	TRBJ2-2	TRBD2	.	CASSLVAGVVTGELFF	TGTGCCAGCAGCTTAGTGGCGGGAGTGGTCACCGGGGAGCTGTTTTTT
14	TRBV11-1	TRBJ1-3	.	.	CASSPTDSGNTIYF	TGTGCCAGCAGCCCGACGGACTCTGGAAACACCATATATTTT
14	TRBV19	TRBJ2-7	.	few	CASSMGASVYEQYF	TGTGCCAGTAGTATGGGTGCCAGTGTCTACGAGCAGTACTTC
14	TRBV7-3	TRBJ2-1	TRBD2	.	CASSLTSGSGEQFF	TGTGCCAGCAGCTTAACTAGCGGGAGTGGTGAGCAGTTCTTC
13	TRBV10-2	TRBJ2-1	TRBD2	.	CASRGLAGLEQFF	TGCGCCAGCAGGGGACTAGCGGGACTTGAGCAGTTCTTC
14	TRBV7-9	TRBJ2-3	.	.	CASSPRGAADTQYF	TGTGCCAGCAGCCCCCGAGGGGCGGCAGATACGCAGTATTTT
15	TRBV5-8	TRBJ1-4	.	.	CASSLSRQLNEKLFF	TGTGCCAGCAGCTTGAGTCGACAGCTTAATGAAAAACTGTTTTTT
13	TRBV4-1	TRBJ2-1	.	.	CASSQEPSPEQFF	TGCGCCAGCAGCCAAGAACCTAGTCCAGAGCAGTTCTTC
15	TRBV5-1	TRBJ2-1	.	.	CASSLAGDRYNEQFF	TGCGCCAGCAGCTTGGCCGGGGATCGTTACAATGAGCAGTTCTTC
15	TRBV11-3	TRBJ2-7	.	.	CASSLLTGHQGEQYF	TGTGCCAGCAGCTTATTAACGGGGCACCAGGGGGAGCAGTACTTC
14	TRBV5-1	TRBJ2-7	TRBD1	.	CASRAGTAEYEQYF	TGCGCCAGCAGGGCCGGGACAGCGGAGTACGAGCAGTACTTC
15	TRBV18	TRBJ1-1	.	.	CASSLAQGSDTEAFF	TGTGCCAGCTCACTAGCACAGGGTTCGGACACTGAAGCTTTCTTT
14	TRBV5-8	TRBJ2-2	.	.	CASQRAGVTGELFF	TGTGCCAGCCAGCGGGCAGGAGTCACCGGGGAGCTGTTTTTT